The 21 T cell receptor beta chains listed next were all sequenced from one sample in a study of vaccination and CD4 T cells after COVID-19. Their specific antigens are unknown. Treatment here: approximately 9-day PBMC culture with coronavirus spike peptide pools or control peptides (ViraFEST assay). Cultured CD4+ T cell DNA underwent sequencing with the Oncomine TCR Beta short-read assay. TCRdb ran MiXCR on the PCR reads and lists one entry per CDR3 protein. Of about 20,000 distinct CDR3 sequences detected, over 50% appear once; the ten largest clones hold 8.5% to 9.5%. The sample was CD4+ T cells from blood, cultured in vitro. The receptors originated from a human donor who had recovered from COVID-19.

This clonotype has just a few counts. The DNA of the CDR3 is TGTGCCACCAGCAGAGGAGGCGGGGAGCTGTTTTTT. Protein product: CATSRGGGELFF. The chain employs TRBV15 and TRBJ2-2, with D unclear. CDR1 is LNHNV, CDR2 YYDKDF, per germline (reference sequence). This CDR3 has 12 amino acids. V lost 1 base and J lost 7, with 4 bases in between. Full variable domain (missing parts from reference TRBV15 and TRBJ2-2): DAMVIQNPRYQVTQFGKPVTLSCSQTLNHNVMYWYQQKSSQAPKLLFHYYDKDFNNEADTPDNFQSRRPNTSFCFLDIRSPGLGDTAMYLCATSRGGGELFFGEGSRLTVL.

V and J are TRBV10-3 and TRBJ1-1; D is unclear. This CDR3 comprises 15 residues. V was cut by 3 bases and J by 0 bases, with 11 bases left in between. Germline CDR1 ENHRY, CDR2 SYGVKD. Here the CDR3 reads CAISEKVRLNTEAFF. CDR3 bases: TGTGCCATCAGTGAAAAGGTCAGGCTGAACACTGAAGCTTTCTTT.

In this sample, this clonotype turned up a few times. CDR3 region: CASSLGVQVVWPQHF. The CDR3 DNA sequence: TGTGCCAGCAGCTTAGGGGTACAGGTAGTGTGGCCCCAGCATTTT. The gene calls are TRBV7-2 and TRBJ1-5; D possibly corresponds to TRBD1 (5 bases). Trimming took off 1 base at V and 9 bases at J, with 16 bases between the two ends. The CDR3 runs to 15 residues. Germline-derived CDR1 and CDR2 are SGHTA and FQGNSA.

This clonotype was seen a handful of times. The rearrangement uses TRBV24-1 and TRBJ1-1; the D is unclear. V gave up 4 bases and J gave up 1 base, with 6 bases separating them. This CDR3 has 13 residues. CDR1 KGHDR and CDR2 SFDVKD come from the germline V gene. The CDR3 loop is CATSDVGNTEAFF. CDR3 coding DNA: TGTGCCACCAGTGACGTAGGGAACACTGAAGCTTTCTTT.

This clonotype showed up just a few times. This sequence joins TRBV27 and TRBJ1-5; maybe TRBD1 (5 bases). V was pared by 6 bases and J by 3 bases, with 9 bases between. CDR3 length equals 13 residues. Germline loops: CDR1 MNHEY, CDR2 SMNVEV (reference sequence). DNA for the CDR3: TGTGCCAGCAGCAACAGGAACAATCAGCCCCAGCATTTT. This translates into CASSNRNNQPQHF.

The V call is TRBV3-1, the J call TRBJ2-7; D is ambiguous. Germline values: CDR1 LGHDT, CDR2 YNNKEL (reference sequence). The V and J ends lost 0 bases and 1 base respectively, with 7 bases between them. The CDR3 is 14 residues long. CDR3 sequence reads: CASSQDPSSYEQYF. The CDR3 DNA reads as TGTGCCAGCAGCCAAGATCCTTCATCCTACGAGCAGTACTTC.

The chain employs TRBV10-1 and TRBJ2-1, with TRBD2 matching 7 bases. The CDR3 is 16 amino acids. From germline, CDR1 is WNHNN and CDR2 SYGVQD (reference sequence). Trimming removed 0 bases from V and 3 bases from J; junction bases left unmatched: 5. The CDR3 reads CASSESMTSLYNEQFF. The DNA of the CDR3 is TGCGCCAGCAGTGAGTCGATGACTAGCCTCTACAATGAGCAGTTCTTC.

J is TRBJ2-3 and V is TRBV5-1; D remains unclear. The CDR3 totals 14 residues. The germline CDR1 and CDR2 sequences are SGHRS and YFSETQ. V was pared by 1 base and J by 5 bases, with 11 bases between. The CDR3 is CASSLRPEVDTQYF. The CDR3, as DNA: TGCGCCAGCAGCTTGAGGCCAGAAGTAGATACGCAGTATTTT.

The chain has TRBV19 and TRBJ1-5; maybe TRBD1 (5 bases). The length of the CDR3 is 14 residues. CDR1 and CDR2 (germline): LNHDA, SQIVND (reference sequence). V was shortened by 1 base and J by 7 bases, with 11 bases between the two germline ends. CDR3 sequence reads: CASSIAQGRQPQHF. The CDR3 coding sequence is TGTGCCAGTAGTATAGCGCAGGGAAGGCAGCCCCAGCATTTT.

The chain couples TRBV28 to TRBJ2-7; D is perhaps TRBD1 (5 bases). The CDR3 is 14 amino acids. From germline, CDR1 is MDHEN and CDR2 SYDVKM. Trimming removed 6 bases at V and 0 bases at J, with 12 bases between. CDR3 in DNA: TGTGCCAGCAGGAGACAGCCCTCCTCCTACGAGCAGTACTTC. This gives the protein CASRRQPSSYEQYF.

This chain uses TRBV27 with TRBJ2-5; TRBD1 is a possible D gene (6 bases). This CDR3 has 15 amino acids. V was shortened by 4 bases and J by 0 bases, with 12 bases between the two germline ends. The germline gives CDR1 MNHEY, CDR2 SMNVEV (reference sequence). The CDR3 sequence is CASSYRAPYQETQYF. CDR3 sequence (DNA): TGTGCCAGCAGTTACAGGGCCCCGTACCAAGAGACCCAGTACTTC.

The V and J genes are TRBV28 and TRBJ1-4; maybe TRBD1 (5 bases). The CDR3 has 15 amino acids. With 5 bases removed from V and 8 bases from J, the gap between germline ends came to 18 bases. In germline, CDR1 is MDHEN, CDR2 SYDVKM. CDR3 in amino acids: CASSGDSGPSEKLFF. CDR3 nucleotide sequence: TGTGCCAGCAGTGGCGACAGTGGCCCCTCGGAAAAACTGTTTTTT.

The chain uses TRBV20-1 and TRBJ2-5, with D possibly TRBD1 on 5 matching bases. This CDR3 is 12 amino acids long. Germline CDR1 reads DFQATT; CDR2 reads SNEGSKA (reference sequence). The V end was cut by 6 bases, the J end by 3 bases, with 11 bases between. As DNA, the CDR3 is TGCAGTGCCGTGACAGTCGAAGAGACCCAGTACTTC. Translating gives CSAVTVEETQYF.

The J gene is TRBJ1-2, the V gene TRBV24-1; D possibly corresponds to TRBD1 (5 bases). Germline values: CDR1 KGHDR, CDR2 SFDVKD. The length of the CDR3 is 13 residues. V lost 5 bases to trimming and J lost 6 bases, with 12 bases between them. The CDR3 nucleotides read TGTGCCACCAGTGCCAGGGCCCTGGATGGCTACACCTTC. It is translated as CATSARALDGYTF.

The chain employs TRBV10-1 and TRBJ1-5, with a possible D match to TRBD1 (6 bases). This CDR3 has 15 residues. Looked up from germline, CDR1 is WNHNN and CDR2 is SYGVQD (reference sequence). Trimming removed 3 bases at V and 0 bases at J, with 9 bases between. The CDR3 DNA reads TGCGCCAGCAGTGATCGACAGGCTAGCAATCAGCCCCAGCATTTT. Translating it yields CASSDRQASNQPQHF.

The rearrangement uses TRBV6-1 and TRBJ1-2; 10 nucleotides line up with TRBD1. This CDR3 spans 14 amino acids. V was clipped by 7 bases and J by 5 bases; unmatched bases: 7. In germline, CDR1 is MNHNS, CDR2 SASEGT. The CDR3 DNA sequence: TGTGCCAGCACCCCCGGGACAGGGGATTATGGCTACACCTTC. It encodes CASTPGTGDYGYTF.

The rearrangement uses TRBV5-1 and TRBJ2-1; TRBD2 aligns across 13 bases. Germline trimming cut 0 bases from V and 7 bases from J; bases unmatched to any gene: 4. CDR3 size: 16 residues. The germline CDR1 and CDR2 sequences are SGHRS and YFSETQ. CDR3 in amino acids: CASSLEGLAGPNEQFF. CDR3 DNA sequence: TGCGCCAGCAGCTTGGAGGGACTAGCGGGACCAAATGAGCAGTTCTTC.

This clonotype was counted a single time. This rearrangement joins TRBV7-9 to TRBJ2-5; TRBD2 aligns across 8 bases. The CDR3 has 16 amino acids. V lost 5 bases to trimming and J lost 1 base; unmatched junction nucleotides: 9. Germline CDR1 is SEHNR and CDR2 is FQNEAQ (reference sequence). CDR3 nucleotides: TGTGCCAGCAGCGTGCTAGCGGGCGCTTCCCAAGAGACCCAGTACTTC. Protein sequence: CASSVLAGASQETQYF.

The chain carries TRBV20-1 and TRBJ1-2; D gene unclear. CDR3 size: 14 residues. Trimming cost V 5 bases and J 6 bases, with 19 bases left between them. Germline CDR1 reads DFQATT; CDR2 reads SNEGSKA (reference sequence). In DNA form, the CDR3 reads TGCAGTGCTGTAATCCAGGCGTCGGGAAATGGCTACACCTTC. Translated: CSAVIQASGNGYTF.

The gene calls are TRBV6-2 or TRBV6-3 and TRBJ2-5, with TRBD2 as a possible D gene (6 bases). Trimming shortened V by 2 bases and J by 5 bases, and 18 bases separated the two germline ends. CDR1 is MNHEY and CDR2 is SVGEGT in the germline V gene. This CDR3 spans 16 amino acids. The CDR3 DNA is TGTGCCAGCAGTTACGTAGCGGAGGGATTTTGGGAGACCCAGTACTTC. This encodes CASSYVAEGFWETQYF.

This clonotype was seen more than once but under ten times. The chain has TRBV6-1 and TRBJ1-4; TRBD1 matches at 8 bases. V shed 5 bases, J shed 8 bases, and the junction held 7 bases outside the gene matches. CDR1 and CDR2 (germline): MNHNS, SASEGT. The CDR3 runs to 14 residues. This chain's CDR3 is CASSPGGGGEKLFF. The CDR3 coding sequence is TGTGCCAGCAGTCCAGGGGGCGGGGGGGAAAAACTGTTTTTT.